This TCR beta chain stems from a study of T cells after yellow fever vaccination (dated by TCRdb to between 2018 and 2021). Notes on the research overall: Libraries from fractions with low cell numbers were prepared with the SMART-Seq v4 Ultra Low Input RNA kit. Blood samples were taken at several timepoints before and after primary and secondary immunization, and bulk PBMC replicates and cell subsets were isolated. To follow T-cell clones before and after both primary and booster YFV17D yellow fever vaccination, bulk TCR alpha and beta repertoires underwent longitudinal sequencing. Two healthy male donors, one aged 18 to 29 and one aged 30 to 39 years, were included in the cohort. Overall results and qualifications from the work: Computational filtering was required because FACS-sorted repertoires could contain abundant contaminating clonotypes from the bulk population. After the booster, most clones that had expanded after primary vaccination were detected again (about 97% of CD4 and roughly 86% of CD8), suggesting broad maintenance of memory. The study included only a couple of donors, which limits how far the findings can be generalized. Compared with the primary T-cell response, the secondary T-cell response was faster but weaker, reaching its peak on day 5 rather than on day 15. A small share of clonotypes occurred in both CD4 and CD8 compartments, likely arising from convergent recombination.

This clonotype was counted only a few times. Its antigen remains undetermined. No much larger clone exists at a distance of one base, and base qualities are not known. Synthesis of TCR cDNA relied on 5'RACE template switching, a step that introduced a universal primer site along with unique molecular identifiers. Priming of cDNA synthesis was performed from both the TCR alpha and TCR beta constant segments. Libraries were amplified in two PCR steps, with sample barcodes and sequencing adapters added in the second step. Libraries were sequenced on Illumina HiSeq 2500 (2x100 bp) or NovaSeq (2x150 bp). On the study's bioinformatics: MIGEC was used to demultiplex reads and collapse the reads into UMI consensus sequences, and MiXCR was used for V(D)J alignment. Using edgeR on replicate PBMC samples, clonotypes were called vaccine-responding if FDR was below 0.01 and the log2 fold change was above 5 up to day 15. Bulk clonotypes were assigned CD4 or CD8 identity according to which sequenced CD4 or CD8 repertoire held them at higher abundance. TCRdb trimmed public reads at Q25 via fastp, called clones via MiXCR and kept in-frame beta chains. Under each unique CDR3 protein, matching rows form one entry showing the most common genes and DNA. The V and J calls reflect TCRdb's pipeline rather than the authors' work. Across this sample there are hundreds of thousands of distinct CDR3 sequences, with roughly 12% seen only once. The ten largest clones represent 11% to 15% of the sample.

The treatment or condition label corresponds to: live attenuated yellow fever vaccine strain. At every blood-draw timepoint, two biological replicates of bulk PBMCs were collected. PBMCs were isolated from peripheral blood using a standard Ficoll-Paque protocol. RNA was extracted with TriZol from bulk PBMCs, CD4 and CD8 fractions, and dextramer-positive and dextramer-negative fractions. The sample in question was PBMCs, obtained on the day of the yellow fever booster vaccination. This sequence originates from a man aged 30 to 39 who received the YFV17D yellow fever vaccine.

The CDR3 sequence is CASSLGRNSGANVLTF. The DNA is as follows: TGTGCCAGCAGCTTAGGGCGGAACTCTGGGGCCAACGTCCTGACTTTC. The sequence links TRBV11-3 to TRBJ2-6; the D gene assignment is ambiguous. The CDR3 spans 16 residues, from the cysteine through the phenylalanine. Kept here is only the CDR3 DNA, which spans 48 bases and is read in frame from base 1. V is pared back by 1 base and J by 0 bases, with 7 bases lying between the germline termini. CDR1 and CDR2 are drawn from the germline V gene: SGHNT, YENEEA.